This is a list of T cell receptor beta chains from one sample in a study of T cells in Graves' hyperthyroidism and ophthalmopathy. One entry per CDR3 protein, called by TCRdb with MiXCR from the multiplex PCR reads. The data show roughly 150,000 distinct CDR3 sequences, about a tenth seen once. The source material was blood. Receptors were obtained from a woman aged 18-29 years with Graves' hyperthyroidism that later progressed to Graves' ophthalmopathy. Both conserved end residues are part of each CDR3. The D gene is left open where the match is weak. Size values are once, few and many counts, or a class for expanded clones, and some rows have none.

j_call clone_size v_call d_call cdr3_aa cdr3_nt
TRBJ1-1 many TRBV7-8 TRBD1 CASSLVPRGLTTEAFF TGTGCCAGCAGCTTAGTACCCAGGGGGCTGACCACTGAAGCTTTCTTT
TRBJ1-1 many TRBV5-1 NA CASSSGVFGNTEAFF TGCGCCAGCAGCTCGGGGGTGTTTGGGAACACTGAAGCTTTCTTT
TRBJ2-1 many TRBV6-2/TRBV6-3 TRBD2 CASRGGLAGDYNEQFF TGTGCCAGCAGGGGGGGACTAGCGGGAGACTACAATGAGCAGTTCTTC
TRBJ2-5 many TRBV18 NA CASSASPGETQYF TGTGCCAGCTCAGCCTCACCAGGAGAGACCCAGTACTTC
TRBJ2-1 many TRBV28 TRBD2 CASSSIAGVNNEQFF TGTGCCAGCAGTTCCATAGCGGGGGTAAACAATGAGCAGTTCTTC
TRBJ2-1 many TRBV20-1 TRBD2 CSAQSGLDEHNEQFF TGCAGTGCTCAGTCGGGACTAGACGAGCACAATGAGCAGTTCTTC
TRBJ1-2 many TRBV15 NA CATSRDVQKDGYTF TGTGCCACCAGCAGAGATGTGCAGAAAGATGGCTACACCTTC
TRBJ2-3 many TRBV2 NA CASSESPASTDTQYF TGTGCCAGCAGTGAATCCCCAGCTAGCACAGATACGCAGTATTTT
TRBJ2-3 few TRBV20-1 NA CSARNPTTDTQYF TGCAGTGCTAGAAACCCTACCACAGATACGCAGTATTTT
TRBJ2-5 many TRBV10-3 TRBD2 CAISETSGDETQYF TGTGCCATCAGTGAGACTAGCGGGGACGAGACCCAGTACTTC
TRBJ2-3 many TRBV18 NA CASSPPGVEDTQYF TGTGCCAGCTCACCACCCGGGGTCGAGGATACGCAGTATTTT
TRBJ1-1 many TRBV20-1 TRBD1 CSARPGQGPTEAFF TGCAGTGCTAGACCGGGACAGGGACCCACTGAAGCTTTCTTT
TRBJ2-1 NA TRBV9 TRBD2 CASSVTPSGGAGEQFF TGTGCCAGCAGCGTAACTCCTAGCGGGGGGGCAGGGGAGCAGTTCTTC
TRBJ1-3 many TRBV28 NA CASSFLVGVGGNTIYF TGTGCCAGCAGTTTCTTGGTTGGGGTCGGTGGAAACACCATATATTTT
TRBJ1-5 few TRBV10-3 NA CATSLGDRNQPQHF TGTGCCACTTCTTTGGGGGATCGCAATCAGCCCCAGCATTTT
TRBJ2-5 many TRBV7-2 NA CASSPRTRQETQYF TGTGCCAGCAGCCCTCGCACAAGACAAGAGACCCAGTACTTC
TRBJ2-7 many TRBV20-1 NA CSATHPVSYEQYF TGCAGTGCTACCCACCCGGTATCCTACGAGCAGTACTTC
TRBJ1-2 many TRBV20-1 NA CSAILRSGPDPYGYTF TGCAGTGCTATACTTAGGTCAGGCCCAGACCCGTATGGCTACACCTTC
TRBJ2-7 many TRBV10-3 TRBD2 CAIRGLADSYEQYF TGTGCCATCAGAGGACTAGCGGATTCCTACGAGCAGTACTTC
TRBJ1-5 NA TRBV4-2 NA CASSQDLGGDYSNQPQHF TGTGCCAGCAGCCAAGATTTGGGGGGGGACTATAGCAATCAGCCCCAGCATTTT
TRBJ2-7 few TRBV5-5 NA CASSLTATEQYF TGTGCCAGCAGCCTGACAGCCACCGAGCAGTACTTC
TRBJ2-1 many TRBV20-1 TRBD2 CSAKGLAGLYNEQFF TGCAGTGCTAAGGGACTAGCGGGACTCTACAATGAGCAGTTCTTC
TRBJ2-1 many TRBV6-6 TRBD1 CASSYGTGGYNEQFF TGTGCCAGCAGTTACGGAACAGGGGGCTACAATGAGCAGTTCTTC
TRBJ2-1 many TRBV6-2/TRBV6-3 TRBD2 CASSPVSGRRYNEQFF TGTGCCAGCAGCCCAGTCAGCGGGAGGCGCTACAATGAGCAGTTCTTC
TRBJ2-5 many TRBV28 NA CASSFTSHQLAQYF TGTGCCAGCAGTTTCACATCTCACCAGTTAGCCCAGTACTTC
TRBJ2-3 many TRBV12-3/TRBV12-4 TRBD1 CASSFTDRVTDTQYF TGTGCCAGCAGTTTCACAGACAGGGTAACAGATACGCAGTATTTT
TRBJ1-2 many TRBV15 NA CATSITGSSLYGYTF TGTGCCACCAGTATAACAGGCTCCTCTCTCTATGGCTACACCTTC
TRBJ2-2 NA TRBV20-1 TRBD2 CSARDSGSGTWNTGELFF TGCAGTGCTAGAGACTCAGGGAGCGGGACCTGGAACACCGGGGAGCTGTTTTTT
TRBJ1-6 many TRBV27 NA CASSIDRSQSPLHF TGTGCCAGCAGCATTGACCGGTCGCAGTCTCCCCTCCACTTT
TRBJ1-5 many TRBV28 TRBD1 CASKRQGGNQPQHF TGTGCCAGCAAACGACAGGGCGGCAATCAGCCCCAGCATTTT
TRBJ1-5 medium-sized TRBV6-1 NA CASSEGYSNQPQHF TGTGCCAGCAGTGAAGGATATAGCAATCAGCCCCAGCATTTT
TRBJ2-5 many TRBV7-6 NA CASSSPFSAQETQYF TGTGCCAGCAGCTCTCCGTTTTCAGCACAAGAGACCCAGTACTTC
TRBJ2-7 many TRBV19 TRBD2 CASSNPSGRYEQYF TGTGCCAGTAGCAACCCTAGCGGGAGGTACGAGCAGTACTTC
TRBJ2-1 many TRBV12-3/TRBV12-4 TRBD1 CASSSRGLGYNEQFF TGTGCCAGCAGTTCGAGGGGGCTCGGGTACAATGAGCAGTTCTTC
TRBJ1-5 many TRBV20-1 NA CSARDLGGEGQPQHF TGCAGTGCTAGAGATCTTGGAGGGGAGGGGCAGCCCCAGCATTTT
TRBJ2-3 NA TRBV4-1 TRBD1 CASSQGDRTDTQYF TGCGCCAGCAGCCAGGGGGACAGAACAGATACGCAGTATTTT
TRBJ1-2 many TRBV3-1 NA CASSQEYSGDYGYTF TGTGCCAGCAGCCAAGAGTATTCAGGCGATTATGGCTACACCTTC
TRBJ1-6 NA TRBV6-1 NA CASRRIGVWSSYNSPLHF TGTGCCAGCAGGAGGATTGGAGTGTGGAGCTCCTATAATTCACCCCTCCACTTT
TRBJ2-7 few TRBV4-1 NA CASSQESWGMEVYEQYF TGCGCCAGCAGCCAAGAATCGTGGGGGATGGAAGTCTACGAGCAGTACTTC
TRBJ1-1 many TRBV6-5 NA CASSYSGLTITGHTEAFF TGTGCCAGCAGTTACTCGGGCCTAACTATTACAGGACACACTGAAGCTTTCTTT
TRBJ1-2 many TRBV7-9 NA CASSEGQNYGYTF TGTGCCAGCAGCGAGGGACAAAACTATGGCTACACCTTC
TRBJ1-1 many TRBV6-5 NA CASSYWEGGEAFF TGTGCCAGCAGTTACTGGGAGGGGGGTGAAGCTTTCTTT
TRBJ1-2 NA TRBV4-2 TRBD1 CASSQAGGQGYGYTF TGTGCCAGCAGCCAAGCCGGGGGACAGGGCTATGGCTACACCTTC
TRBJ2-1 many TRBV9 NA CASSVVGGTYNEQFF TGTGCCAGCAGCGTAGTAGGCGGGACCTACAATGAGCAGTTCTTC
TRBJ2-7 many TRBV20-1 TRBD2 CSATRLAGGESGYEQYF TGCAGTGCTACCCGACTAGCGGGAGGAGAGAGTGGCTACGAGCAGTACTTC
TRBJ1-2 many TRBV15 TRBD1 CATSQGQGGYGYTF TGTGCCACCAGCCAGGGACAGGGAGGGTATGGCTACACCTTC
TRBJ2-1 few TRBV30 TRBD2 CAWSVGLAGGGEQFF TGTGCCTGGAGTGTAGGGCTAGCGGGAGGGGGTGAGCAGTTCTTC
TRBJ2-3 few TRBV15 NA CATSRDPGSTNTDTQYF TGTGCCACCAGCAGAGATCCAGGGTCTACGAACACAGATACGCAGTATTTT
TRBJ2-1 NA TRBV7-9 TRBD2 CASSPRRVGGLAGGKQFF TGTGCCAGCAGCCCCCGTCGGGTTGGGGGACTAGCGGGAGGTAAACAGTTCTTC
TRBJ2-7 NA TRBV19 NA CASRADPARYEQYF TGTGCCAGTAGAGCGGACCCAGCTCGATACGAGCAGTACTTC
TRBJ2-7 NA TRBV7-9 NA CASSSGTDYEQYF TGTGCCAGCAGCTCTGGGACCGACTACGAGCAGTACTTC
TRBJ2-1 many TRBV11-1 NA CASSFGGISYNEQFF TGTGCCAGCAGCTTTGGCGGAATCTCCTACAATGAGCAGTTCTTC
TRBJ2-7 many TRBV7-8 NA CASSLDRVWEQYF TGTGCCAGCAGCTTAGACAGGGTTTGGGAGCAGTACTTC
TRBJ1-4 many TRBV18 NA CASSPGPNNEKLFF TGTGCCAGCTCACCGGGACCGAATAATGAAAAACTGTTTTTT
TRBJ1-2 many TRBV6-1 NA CASRLTQGKGYGYTF TGTGCCAGCAGGCTAACCCAGGGTAAAGGCTATGGCTACACCTTC
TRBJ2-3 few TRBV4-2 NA CASSQDIKGSDTQYF TGTGCCAGCAGCCAAGATATTAAGGGATCAGATACGCAGTATTTT
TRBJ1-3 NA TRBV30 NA CAWSIIRGSSGNTIYF TGTGCCTGGAGCATTATTAGAGGGTCCTCTGGAAACACCATATATTTT
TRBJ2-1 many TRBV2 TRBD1 CASRTGELYNEQFF TGTGCCTCTAGGACAGGCGAACTCTACAATGAGCAGTTCTTC
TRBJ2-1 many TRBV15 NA CATSRGLGRAYNEQFF TGTGCCACCAGCAGAGGATTGGGCAGAGCCTACAATGAGCAGTTCTTC
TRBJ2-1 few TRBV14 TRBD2 CASSQAGTSLDEQFF TGTGCCAGCAGCCAAGCCGGGACTAGCTTGGATGAGCAGTTCTTC